These 16 T cell receptor beta chains came from one sample sequenced in a study of T cell changes during pregnancy in multiple sclerosis. Profiled with immunoSEQ multiplex PCR; TCRdb holds only in-frame clones, not every one. The table includes about 38,000 clones, around 87% detected once. The sample here was CD4+ T cells from peripheral blood mononuclear cells, taken in the second trimester of pregnancy. The receptors stem from a female donor with multiple sclerosis, enrolled in a pregnancy study.

V gene TRBV9 combines with J gene TRBJ2-5; 7 bases match TRBD1. Germline loops: CDR1 SGDLS, CDR2 YYNGEE. The CDR3 consists of 13 residues. J gave up 4 bases and V 4 bases, and 4 bases lay outside the gene matches. CDR3 nucleotide sequence: TGTGCCAGCAGCACAGGGGTCGGAGAGACCCAGTACTTC. This codes for CASSTGVGETQYF. The full variable domain, rest sourced from reference TRBV9 and TRBJ2-5, is DSGVTQTPKHLITATGQRVTLRCSPRSGDLSVYWYQQSLDQGLQFLIQYYNGEERAKGNILERFSAQQFPDLHSELNLSSLELGDSALYFCASSTGVGETQYFGPGTRLLVL.

J is TRBJ2-7 and V is TRBV6-5; the D is unclear. CDR1 and CDR2 (germline): MNHEY, SVGAGI. The CDR3 runs to 11 residues. V lost 5 bases, J lost 4 bases, and 6 bases lay in between. CDR3 in amino acids: CASSTTYEQYF. The DNA of the CDR3 is TGTGCCAGCAGTACTACGTACGAGCAGTACTTC.

This clone was found a few times. The V gene is TRBV11-1, the J gene TRBJ2-1, with 8 bases fitting TRBD2. The J segment lost 10 bases and the V segment lost 8 bases, leaving 10 bases of the junction unmatched. Germline-derived CDR1 and CDR2 are SGHAT and FQDESV (reference sequence). CDR3 size: 13 residues. Here the CDR3 DNA reads TGTGCCAGCCTCAAGCGGGAGAACCGCGAGCAGTTCTTC. It translates to CASLKRENREQFF.

The V and J genes are TRBV5-4 and TRBJ1-1; possible D gene TRBD1, 6 bases. V was cut by 1 base and J by 3 bases, with 7 bases left in between. Germline assignment: CDR1 SGHNT and CDR2 YYREEE (reference sequence). The CDR3 runs 13 residues. The CDR3: CASSLKGDTEAFF. In nucleotides, the CDR3 is TGTGCCAGCAGCTTGAAGGGGGACACTGAAGCTTTCTTT.

The CDR3 bases are TGTGCCAGCAGTTCCCCGAATCAGCCCCAGCATTTT. The encoded protein is CASSSPNQPQHF. The J gene is TRBJ1-5, the V gene TRBV6-5, with D unclear. Trimming took 4 bases from V and 4 from J, leaving 5 bases between them. This CDR3 is 12 amino acids long. Germline CDR1 is MNHEY and CDR2 is SVGAGI.

This clone has only one observation. The V and J genes are TRBV2 and TRBJ2-3, with D possibly being TRBD2 (5 bases). The CDR3 contains 13 residues. The V gene lost 4 bases and the J gene lost 4 bases, with 9 bases spanning the gap. Germline V gives CDR1 SNHLY, CDR2 FYNNEI. The CDR3 DNA is TGTGCCAGCAGTGTGAGGGAACCAGATACGCAGTATTTT. Amino acid sequence: CASSVREPDTQYF.

As DNA, the CDR3 is TGTGCCAGCAGCGTCTCCCCCCAGGGCTCCTACAATGAGCAGTTCTTC. Translation: CASSVSPQGSYNEQFF. This chain connects TRBV9 to TRBJ2-1; the D gene is possibly TRBD1 (5 bases). Germline CDR1 is SGDLS and CDR2 is YYNGEE. The CDR3 loop spans 16 amino acids. Deletions cut 2 bases from V and 0 bases from J, with 12 bases between.

The rearrangement uses TRBV29-1 and TRBJ1-1; 9 bases match TRBD1. Germline loops: CDR1 SQVTM, CDR2 ANQGSEA. CDR3 size: 14 residues. J gave up 5 bases and V 4 bases, and 8 bases lay outside the gene matches. In nucleotides, the CDR3 is TGCAGCGTTGGTACCGGGACAGGGATGACTGAAGCTTTCTTT. Translated: CSVGTGTGMTEAFF.

This chain links TRBV29-1 with TRBJ1-1; D perhaps matches TRBD1 (5 bases). The V and J ends lost 4 bases and 0 bases respectively, with 9 bases between them. Germline V lookup: CDR1 SQVTM, CDR2 ANQGSEA. The length of the CDR3 is 13 residues. The CDR3 protein is CSVGPGMNTEAFF. The DNA for the CDR3 is TGCAGCGTTGGTCCAGGGATGAACACTGAAGCTTTCTTT.

This chain uses TRBV19 with TRBJ2-3; TRBD2 agrees at 12 bases. This CDR3 has 15 amino acids. Trimming took 11 bases from V and 6 from J; bases not matched to a gene: 12. CDR1 and CDR2 (germline): LNHDA, SQIVND (reference sequence). CDR3 sequence reads: CAASTSGSGLDTQYF. CDR3 DNA sequence: TGTGCCGCATCGACTAGCGGGAGCGGGCTGGATACGCAGTATTTT.

J is TRBJ2-1 and V is TRBV6-5, with 7 bases lining up with TRBD2. The length of the CDR3 is 16 residues. Trimming cost V 0 bases and J 4 bases; bases outside gene matches: 6. Germline V gene sequence: CDR1 MNHEY, CDR2 SVGAGI. The CDR3 nucleotides read TGTGCCAGCAGTTACTCACTAGCGCGCAATTACAATGAGCAGTTCTTC. Translating gives CASSYSLARNYNEQFF.

The gene calls are TRBV25-1 and TRBJ2-6; D unresolved. The CDR3 spans 13 residues. Looked up from germline, CDR1 is MGHDK and CDR2 is SYGVNS. The V end lost 7 bases, the J end lost 0 bases, and 4 bases lay between the germline ends. CDR3 sequence (DNA): TGTGCCAGCACACACTCTGGGGCCAACGTCCTGACTTTC. It specifies CASTHSGANVLTF.

The V gene is TRBV7-2, the J gene TRBJ2-5; TRBD1 is a possible D gene (5 bases). Germline V gives CDR1 SGHTA, CDR2 FQGNSA. The CDR3 runs to 15 residues. V was trimmed by 1 base and J by 4 bases, leaving 13 bases between them. The DNA of the CDR3 is TGTGCCAGCAGCTTAGATAGGGGAAGGGTAGAGACCCAGTACTTC. Its protein is CASSLDRGRVETQYF. Filled out from reference TRBV7-2 and TRBJ2-5, the complete variable domain reads GAGVSQSPSNKVTEKGKDVELRCDPISGHTALYWYRQSLGQGLEFLIYFQGNSAPDKSGLPSDRFSAERTGGSVSTLTIQRTQQEDSAVYLCASSLDRGRVETQYFGPGTRLLVL.

This rearrangement joins TRBV13 to TRBJ1-1; D gene unclear. Germline assignment: CDR1 PRHDT and CDR2 FYEKMQ (reference sequence). Trimming took off 1 base at V and 2 bases at J, with 11 bases between the two ends. The CDR3 loop spans 15 amino acids. The CDR3 nucleotides read TGTGCCAGCAGCTTAGAAGCCGGGAGTAACACTGAAGCTTTCTTT. Translating gives CASSLEAGSNTEAFF.

The V and J genes are TRBV4-3 and TRBJ1-1; tentatively, D is TRBD1 (5 bases). V lost 1 base, J lost 3 bases, and 12 bases lay in between. In germline, CDR1 is LGHNA, CDR2 YSLEER. The CDR3 loop spans 15 amino acids. The CDR3: CASSQAGGGDTEAFF. The DNA of the CDR3 is TGCGCCAGCAGCCAAGCTGGGGGAGGGGACACTGAAGCTTTCTTT.

V usage is TRBV7-2 and J usage is TRBJ2-2, with 7 positions matching TRBD2. With V trimmed by 5 bases and J by 0 bases, 6 bases remained unmatched. Germline assignment: CDR1 SGHTA and CDR2 FQGNSA. CDR3 length: 16 residues. CDR3 DNA: TGTGCCAGCAGCCTATCCGGGACTACGAACACCGGGGAGCTGTTTTTT. It codes for CASSLSGTTNTGELFF.